The T cell receptor (beta chain) described here comes from a study of Graves' ophthalmopathy and Graves' hyperthyroidism. General observations from the study: A 13-signature model separated ophthalmopathy from stable hyperthyroidism, reaching about 88% sensitivity and approximately 81% specificity cross-validated. Appearing in blood as well were most expanded thyroid clonotypes above 0.001 frequency.

Trimming at V came to 5 bases and at J to 6 bases, leaving 4 bases not matched to a gene. In germline, CDR1 is SGDLS, CDR2 YYNGEE. This CDR3 spans 13 amino acids. The sequenced template was RNA, covering the TCR beta CDR3 region. HTBI primers were employed in first-round RT-PCR, then a second-round multiplex PCR followed. TCRdb re-called the multiplex PCR reads with MiXCR, one entry per CDR3 protein. The table shows roughly 1.1 million distinct CDR3 sequences, with approximately 35% occurring only once. People with hyperthyroidism were aged 18 to 65 and newly diagnosed, under 2 months' duration. This clonotype has just a few counts. Its antigen is as yet unknown.

Sequencing was done on a sample of peripheral blood or thyroid tissue (not recorded which). The genes are TRBV9 and TRBJ2-1; TRBD1 matches at 8 bases. The clonotype was recovered from an adult man with Graves' hyperthyroidism. The CDR3 DNA reads as TGTGCCAGCAGATCAACAGGGGGCAATGAGCAGTTCTTC. Amino acid sequence: CASRSTGGNEQFF.